Below, one TCR beta chain is given with its context. Sequencing was performed with immunoSEQ multiplex PCR; in TCRdb, only in-frame clones are kept and a portion is missing. The sample holds some 120,000 clones, 90% seen once. The data are from a study of T cell clones after liver transplantation. Study as a whole: Until 12-24 months post-transplant, subjects got standard immunosuppression and no induction.

This sample comprised CD4+ T cells from blood, obtained 12 months after liver transplant. This clonotype was sampled from a human patient who received a liver transplant. The graft donor may be the source of some T cells.

This CDR3 is CASSYRIMNTEAFF. CDR3 DNA: TGTGCCAGCAGTTACAGGATCATGAACACTGAAGCTTTCTTT. The genes are TRBV28 and TRBJ1-1, with D possibly TRBD1 on 5 matching bases. Deletions cut 4 bases from V and 0 bases from J, with 9 bases between. The germline V gene encodes CDR1 MDHEN and CDR2 SYDVKM. The CDR3 contains 14 residues.